The source of this T cell receptor beta chain is a study of T cell repertoires in cytomegalovirus infection. V lost 3 bases to trimming and J lost 2 bases; unmatched junction nucleotides: 10. The CDR3 sequence is 17 residues long. MiXCR, run by TCRdb on the reads, gives a single entry per CDR3 protein. Of about 300,000 distinct CDR3 sequences in the sample, about 9.1% are singletons; the top ten hold over 2.5%. The sample taken for sequencing was PBMCs. This chain uses TRBV12-3 or TRBV12-4 with TRBJ2-5, with 9 bases matching TRBD2. The TCR was taken from a human donor in good health (CMV status not recorded). Some clones in this sample may be carry-over from other donors' samples. The DNA for the CDR3 is TGTGCCAGCAGTTTGTCCGGATTAGCGGGGGTACAAGAGACCCAGTACTTC. Protein: CASSLSGLAGVQETQYF.